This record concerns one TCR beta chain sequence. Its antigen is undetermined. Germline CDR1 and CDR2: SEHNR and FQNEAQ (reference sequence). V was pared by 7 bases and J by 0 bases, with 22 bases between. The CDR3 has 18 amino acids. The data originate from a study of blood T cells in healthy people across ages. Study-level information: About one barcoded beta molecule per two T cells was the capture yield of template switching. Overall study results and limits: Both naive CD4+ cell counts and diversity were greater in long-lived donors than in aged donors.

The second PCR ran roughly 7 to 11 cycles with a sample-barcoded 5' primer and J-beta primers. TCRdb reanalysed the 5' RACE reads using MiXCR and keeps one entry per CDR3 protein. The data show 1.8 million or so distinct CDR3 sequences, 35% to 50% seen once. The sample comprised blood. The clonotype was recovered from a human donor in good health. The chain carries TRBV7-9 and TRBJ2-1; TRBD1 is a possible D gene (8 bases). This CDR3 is CASILDQGAGASYNEQFF. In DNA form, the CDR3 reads TGTGCCAGCATCCTAGACCAGGGGGCGGGGGCCTCCTACAATGAGCAGTTCTTC.